The rows below give T cell receptor beta chains drawn from one sample of a study of T cells in Graves' hyperthyroidism and ophthalmopathy. TCRdb reprocessed the multiplex PCR reads via MiXCR and lists one record per CDR3 protein. The top ten hold around 12% of the sample, which has hundreds of thousands of distinct CDR3 sequences, about 15% seen once. The specimen sequenced was blood. The receptor set was obtained from a woman in her forties or fifties with Graves' ophthalmopathy. Both conserved end residues are part of each CDR3.

v_call	j_call	cdr3_aa
TRBV20-1	TRBJ2-3	CSAQEQVAASTDTQYF
TRBV7-8	TRBJ2-1	CASSLRGQGASNEQFF
TRBV2	TRBJ2-2	CASISWGLDTGELFF
TRBV28	TRBJ2-7	CASSLMGSQYEQYF
TRBV2	TRBJ1-5	CASSDRDSNQPQHF
TRBV9	TRBJ2-5	CASSVAGANQETQYF
TRBV2	TRBJ2-3	CASSEVTGRDTQYF
TRBV7-2	TRBJ2-7	CASSRPAGEQYF
TRBV20-1	TRBJ2-6	CSARTGLSAGANVLTF
TRBV7-3	TRBJ1-2	CASSLGGTYGYTF
TRBV28	TRBJ2-7	CASSMGLTGRKYEQYF
TRBV11-2	TRBJ2-1	CASSLGSLAGVNEQFF
TRBV5-1	TRBJ2-7	CASSLSPQGPPSSYEQYF
TRBV28	TRBJ2-5	CASSLVAGGQETLYF
TRBV18	TRBJ2-3	CASSPGTSGISDTQYF
TRBV29-1	TRBJ1-2	CSVEARLSYGYTF
TRBV5-6	TRBJ2-7	CASSLEVPPWGQGAYEQYF
TRBV19	TRBJ1-2	CASSVDRYYGYTF
TRBV11-2	TRBJ2-7	CASSVEGGYEQYF
TRBV5-1	TRBJ2-1	CASSTLPLANEQFF
TRBV7-2	TRBJ2-3	CASSFTDTTDTQYF
TRBV7-9	TRBJ2-7	CASTGQTYKQYF
TRBV12-3/TRBV12-4	TRBJ2-1	CASSSSDSYNEQFF